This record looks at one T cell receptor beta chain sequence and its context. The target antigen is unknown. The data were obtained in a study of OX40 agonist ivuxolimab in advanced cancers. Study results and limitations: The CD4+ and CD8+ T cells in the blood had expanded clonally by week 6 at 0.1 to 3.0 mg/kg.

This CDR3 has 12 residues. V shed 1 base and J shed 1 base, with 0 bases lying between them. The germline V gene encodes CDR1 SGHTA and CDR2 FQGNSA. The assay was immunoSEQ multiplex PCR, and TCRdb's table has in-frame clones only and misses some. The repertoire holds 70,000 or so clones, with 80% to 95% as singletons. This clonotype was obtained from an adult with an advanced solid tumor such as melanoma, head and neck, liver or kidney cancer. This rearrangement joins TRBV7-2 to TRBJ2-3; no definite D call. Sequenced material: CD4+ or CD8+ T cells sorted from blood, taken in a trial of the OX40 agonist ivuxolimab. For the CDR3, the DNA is TGTGCCAGCAGCTTAGGCACAGATACGCAGTATTTT. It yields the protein CASSLGTDTQYF.